This entry describes one T cell receptor beta chain. Original analysis: Estimation of nucleated cell counts relied on the amplification of reference gene primers. The repertoire was sequenced with immunoSEQ multiplex PCR; TCRdb's copy has only in-frame clones and lacks some. The DNA gave D and trimming, while V, J and clone size come from that table. The table lists 80,000 to 95,000 clones, about 76% of them singletons. These data are taken from a study of blood T cell repertoires in COVID-19. Study in general: Material from acute and convalescent COVID-19 was sourced from the United States, Italy and Spain. The analysed material was cDNA or gDNA that came from T cells, B-cell-depleted T cells, or PBMCs.

Trimming shortened V by 4 bases and J by 1 base, and 13 bases separated the two germline ends. The CDR3 is 15 residues long. Germline lookup yields CDR1 MNHEY and CDR2 SMNVEV (reference sequence). Sequencing was carried out using peripheral blood. This TCR came from a woman older than 75 with acute or convalescent COVID-19. The chain couples TRBV27 to TRBJ1-2, with a tentative D call TRBD1 (6 bases). The chain's CDR3 is CASSSAGVDNYGYTF. CDR3 in DNA: TGTGCCAGCAGTTCGGCAGGGGTCGATAACTATGGCTACACCTTC.